This TCR beta chain was identified in a study of cytotoxic CD8 clonotypes in ibrutinib-treated CLL (dated by TCRdb to about 2021). Some background on the complete study: The cohort included about 15 treatment-naive and roughly 10 relapsed/refractory patients; around 17 were IGHV unmutated. Responses were partial in about 25 patients and complete in 2; after median about 5.5 years follow-up, some 15 stayed in remission and 12 progressed. Samples at response were collected after a median of about 12 months of treatment, with a range of about 6 to 36 months. An average of about 250,000 productive templates and about 100,000 productive rearrangements was obtained per sample. Of the 90 or so participants in the trial, about two dozen had longitudinal samples available. Cryopreserved peripheral blood mononuclear cells were obtained before treatment, at response, and at either sustained remission or disease progression. General findings and caveats noted by the study authors: Sampling times were not matched between patients in sustained remission and patients whose disease was progressing, and lymph node repertoires were not examined. Clonality rose at ibrutinib response, remained stable during sustained remission, and dropped back toward baseline at progression. Baseline clonality exceeded that of age-matched healthy donors and correlated strongly with circulating CD8+ T-cell counts. Public clonotypes were rare and either contracted or stayed stable during treatment, and the rise in clonality at ibrutinib response reflected the expansion of private clonotypes.

For TCR beta library preparation, about 2.1 micrograms of genomic DNA were extracted from the cryopreserved PBMCs. Longitudinal blood samples from CLL patients on ibrutinib monotherapy were analyzed using high-throughput TCR beta sequencing. The patients were enrolled in a single-center, open-label phase 2 trial of ibrutinib monotherapy. Each clonotype received, on average, about 10x coverage in deep resolution sequencing performed on a MiSeq, where the target depth lay between 1 in 1 million and 1 in 200,000 T cells. The immunoSEQ hsTCRB Kit was used to generate the TCR beta libraries. Per the authors' processing: The data were analyzed with ImmunoSEQ Analyzer and ImmunoSEQ Data Assistant, and V, D and J gene assignments followed IMGT definitions. Clonality, which ranges from 0 to 1, was calculated by subtracting the normalized Shannon entropy of productive rearrangement frequencies from one. Public clonotype analysis was restricted to overrepresented clonotypes comprising at least 0.05% of each patient's repertoire. Thirteen age-matched healthy donor repertoires from immuneACCESS were used as controls for clonality. This immuneACCESS table, as held by TCRdb, lists in-frame sequences with V and J called but not all clones. Of the missing ones, under half trace to an unresolved V gene in checked studies; the others have no known cause. The V and J calls and clone size are taken from that table; D and trimming were inferred from the DNA. Recorded for this sample are some 300,000 clones; approximately 80% of them occurred a single time. The ten largest clones represent about 6.3% of the sample.

CDR3 length: 15 amino acids, cysteine to phenylalanine. The only DNA kept is the CDR3, 45 bases in frame from the first base. V and J are trimmed by 2 bases and 4 bases, and the gene matches miss 8 bases of the junction. CDR1 SEHNR and CDR2 FQNEAQ are derived from the germline V gene (reference sequence). Of note for this clone: The antigen this receptor binds is unknown. Nothing much larger sits one base from this clone, and base qualities are not available.

This sequence was found in a human donor with chronic lymphocytic leukemia. The chain links TRBV7-9 with TRBJ2-7; a stretch of 7 junction bases matches TRBD1. The specimen was PBMCs, collected before ibrutinib treatment. The CDR3 reads as follows: CASSLYATGLYEQYF. The nucleotide sequence is TGTGCCAGCAGCTTATACGCGACAGGGCTATACGAGCAGTACTTC.